This T cell receptor (beta chain) was sequenced during a study of blood T cell repertoires in COVID-19. Study summary: PBMCs, B-cell-depleted T cells, or T cells were the source of the cDNA or gDNA that made up the material.

Germline-derived CDR1 and CDR2 are KGHSH and LQKENI. CDR3 size: 19 residues. Trimming removed 2 bases at V and 0 bases at J, with 22 bases between. In the source study's methods: How many nucleated cells were present was estimated from reference gene primer amplification. TCRdb's copy holds only in-frame clones and misses some; the assay was immunoSEQ multiplex PCR. V, J and clone size reflect that table, while D and trimming were determined from the DNA. The top ten hold 8.5% to 14% of the sample, which has tens of thousands of clones, approximately 88% seen once. The sample taken for sequencing was peripheral blood. The receptor's source is a man older than 75 with acute or convalescent COVID-19. This chain connects TRBV18 to TRBJ1-2; no definite D call. CDR3 residues: CASSPRRVWREKANYGYTF. The CDR3 region has the DNA TGTGCCAGCTCACCAAGGAGGGTGTGGCGGGAGAAGGCTAACTATGGCTACACCTTC.